Listed below are T cell receptor beta chains from one sample, sequenced in a study of T cell responses to AZD1222 COVID-19 vaccine. TCRdb's copy holds only in-frame clones and misses some; the assay was immunoSEQ multiplex PCR. The sample holds 150,000 to 200,000 clones; about 91% are singletons and the top ten take around 0.98%. The specimen comprised peripheral blood, sampled 28 days after the second AZD1222 dose. The receptors were gathered from an adult who received the AZD1222 COVID-19 vaccine. Each CDR3 is given without its conserved first and last residue.

j_call: TRBJ1-1; v_call: TRBV2; cdr3_aa: ASSEAGAANSF
j_call: TRBJ1-5; v_call: TRBV6-1; cdr3_aa: ASSEGLGVSNQPQH
j_call: TRBJ1-1; v_call: TRBV3-1/TRBV3-2; cdr3_aa: ASSRIPDTEAF
j_call: TRBJ2-7; v_call: TRBV18; cdr3_aa: ASSPELDYEQY
j_call: TRBJ2-5; v_call: TRBV7-9; cdr3_aa: ASSQETQY
j_call: TRBJ2-7; v_call: TRBV4-1; cdr3_aa: ASSQQQVGGQY
j_call: TRBJ2-3; v_call: TRBV6-5; cdr3_aa: ASSYSGDTQY
j_call: TRBJ1-6; v_call: TRBV14; cdr3_aa: ASSQGLRVNSPLH
j_call: TRBJ2-7; v_call: TRBV6-5; cdr3_aa: ASSLRQGEQY
j_call: TRBJ1-1; v_call: TRBV18; cdr3_aa: ASSRRTGDTEAF
j_call: TRBJ2-7; v_call: TRBV5-1; cdr3_aa: ASSPEGRGSYEQY
j_call: TRBJ2-2; v_call: TRBV15; cdr3_aa: ATSGAATGNTGELF
j_call: TRBJ1-6; v_call: TRBV18; cdr3_aa: ASSTAPRSPLH
j_call: TRBJ1-1; v_call: TRBV4-1; cdr3_aa: ASSQDQGTEAF
j_call: TRBJ1-2; v_call: TRBV6-5; cdr3_aa: ASSPGSGYT
j_call: TRBJ1-2; v_call: TRBV7-2; cdr3_aa: ASSFEGYT
j_call: TRBJ1-3; v_call: TRBV9; cdr3_aa: ASSVATRPGGNTIY
j_call: TRBJ2-7; v_call: TRBV11-2; cdr3_aa: ASSLNWGNTRSPYEQY